A single sample gave rise to the 15 T cell receptor beta chains below, sequenced in a study of OX40 agonist ivuxolimab in advanced cancers. Sequencing used immunoSEQ multiplex PCR; TCRdb keeps in-frame clones, though not all of them. The sample lists about 70,000 clones, roughly nine tenths occurring once. Sequencing was performed on CD4+ or CD8+ T cells sorted from blood, taken in a trial of the OX40 agonist ivuxolimab. The source is an adult with an advanced solid tumor such as melanoma, head and neck, liver or kidney cancer.

The chain carries TRBV7-8 and TRBJ2-7; weak D call: TRBD1 (5 bases). Germline lookup yields CDR1 SGHVS and CDR2 FQNEAQ. V gave up 3 bases and J gave up 5 bases, with 11 bases separating them. The CDR3 has 13 amino acids. CDR3 loop: CASSFSKGDEQYF. The CDR3 DNA reads TGTGCCAGCAGCTTCAGCAAAGGGGACGAGCAGTACTTC.

The gene calls are TRBV27 and TRBJ1-2; possibly TRBD1 for D (5 bases). Trimming pared 0 bases from V and 4 bases from J, leaving 15 bases between. The CDR3 spans 16 residues. Germline CDR1 and CDR2: MNHEY and SMNVEV (reference sequence). The CDR3 protein is CASSLSLGQLIYGYTF. The CDR3, as DNA: TGTGCCAGCAGTTTATCACTCGGACAACTGATCTATGGCTACACCTTC.

V gene TRBV6-1 combines with J gene TRBJ1-4; no clear D. Germline values: CDR1 MNHNS, CDR2 SASEGT. The CDR3 runs to 15 residues. V was clipped by 4 bases and J by 4 bases, with 13 bases between them. CDR3 region: CASSVRTEVNEKLFF. The CDR3 region has the DNA TGTGCCAGCAGTGTCCGGACGGAAGTTAATGAAAAACTGTTTTTT.

This rearrangement joins TRBV7-2 to TRBJ2-5, with D hard to call. CDR3 length: 15 residues. The V end was cut by 4 bases, the J end by 5 bases, with 17 bases between. Germline V gene lookup returns CDR1 SGHTA and CDR2 FQGNSA. The CDR3 region has the DNA TGTGCCAGCAGCTCAGACTGGTTTTTTAGGGAGACCCAGTACTTC. Its protein product is CASSSDWFFRETQYF.

The genes are TRBV11-2 and TRBJ2-5; D may be TRBD2 (5 bases). TRBJ2-7 explains the end of the DNA better; the J call may be wrong. The germline V gene encodes CDR1 SGHAT and CDR2 FQNNGV. The CDR3 is 13 residues long. CDR3 sequence: CASSLGSVYEQYF. CDR3 nucleotides: TGTGCCAGCAGCTTAGGTAGCGTTTACGAGCAGTACTTC.

This chain links TRBV27 with TRBJ1-4, with 10 bases that match TRBD1. Trimming cost V 9 bases and J 10 bases; bases outside gene matches: 11. CDR3 size: 14 residues. Germline V lookup: CDR1 MNHEY, CDR2 SMNVEV (reference sequence). CDR3 bases: TGTGCCAGTTCCCAGAGGGACAGGGGCGGAAAACTGTTTTTT. This gives the protein CASSQRDRGGKLFF. The full variable domain, with the rest looked up from reference TRBV27 and TRBJ1-4, is EAQVTQNPRYLITVTGKKLTVTCSQNMNHEYMSWYRQDPGLGLRQIYYSMNVEVTDKGDVPEGYKVSRKEKRNFPLILESPSPNQTSLYFCASSQRDRGGKLFFGSGTQLSVL.

This chain joins TRBV5-4 and TRBJ2-5; either TRBD1 or TRBD2 may fit D (7 bases each). Germline loops: CDR1 SGHNT, CDR2 YYREEE (reference sequence). The CDR3 consists of 14 residues. V lost 4 bases and J 1 base, leaving 11 bases between the germline ends. The CDR3 coding sequence is TGTGCCAGCAGCCAGGGGGGGGTCCAAGAGACCCAGTACTTC. Translating it yields CASSQGGVQETQYF. The full variable domain, in which reference TRBV5-4 and TRBJ2-5 provide the parts outside the CDR3, is ETGVTQSPTHLIKTRGQQVTLRCSSQSGHNTVSWYQQALGQGPQFIFQYYREEENGRGNFPPRFSGLQFPNYSSELNVNALELDDSALYLCASSQGGVQETQYFGPGTRLLVL.

The chain uses TRBV6-1 and TRBJ1-1; unclear D gene. The CDR3 loop spans 15 amino acids. The germline V gene encodes CDR1 MNHNS and CDR2 SASEGT. V was cut by 1 base and J by 8 bases, with 17 bases left in between. CDR3 region: CASSEGWATSQEAFF. The CDR3, as DNA: TGTGCCAGCAGTGAAGGATGGGCGACAAGCCAAGAAGCTTTCTTT.

The rearrangement links TRBV7-9 to TRBJ1-2; unclear D gene. Germline CDR1 is SEHNR and CDR2 is FQNEAQ (reference sequence). V was pared by 1 base and J by 5 bases, with 8 bases between. CDR3 length: 13 amino acids. For the CDR3, the DNA is TGTGCCAGCAGCTTAGACGCGGCATATGGCTACACCTTC. Amino acids: CASSLDAAYGYTF.

The chain has TRBV4-2 and TRBJ1-3; D not resolved. Germline V CDR1 and CDR2: LGHNA, YNFKEQ. CDR3 length: 16 residues. The V and J ends lost 0 bases and 0 bases respectively, with 9 bases between them. CDR3 nucleotide sequence: TGTGCCAGCAGCCAAGATGGGGTAACCTCTGGAAACACCATATATTTT. Its translation: CASSQDGVTSGNTIYF.

The count of this clone is one. In DNA, the CDR3 is TGTGCCAGCAGCTTAACAGGGAGCTCCTACAATGAGCAGTTCTTC. This gives the protein CASSLTGSSYNEQFF. V is TRBV7-2 and J is TRBJ2-1; TRBD1 might be the D (6 bases). Trimming removed 2 bases from V and 0 bases from J, with 8 bases in between. CDR3 length: 15 residues. In germline, CDR1 is SGHTA, CDR2 FQGNSA.

The rearrangement joins TRBV7-2 to TRBJ2-5; 10 bases map to TRBD1. The junction had 9 bases not matched to a gene; V was cut back by 4 bases and J by 4 bases. Looked up from germline, CDR1 is SGHTA and CDR2 is FQGNSA. The CDR3 is 16 amino acids. The CDR3 nucleotides read TGTGCCAGCAGCTCAAAGACAGGGGGCTGGAGAGAGACCCAGTACTTC. Amino acid sequence: CASSSKTGGWRETQYF.

The J gene is TRBJ2-7, the V gene TRBV18, with D tentatively TRBD1 (6 bases). Germline lookup yields CDR1 KGHSH and CDR2 LQKENI. This CDR3 comprises 14 residues. V lost 3 bases and J 6 bases, leaving 15 bases between the germline ends. The CDR3 bases are TGTGCCAGCTCACCCACCCCGGCAGGGGCCGAGCAGTACTTC. It codes for CASSPTPAGAEQYF.

This chain joins TRBV7-8 and TRBJ2-7; D tentatively reads TRBD1 or TRBD2 (5 bases each). The CDR3 contains 14 residues. CDR1 is SGHVS and CDR2 is FQNEAQ in the germline V gene. V lost 1 base, J lost 5 bases, and 12 bases lay in between. This CDR3 reads CASSLGGQGDEQYF. The CDR3 nucleotides are TGTGCCAGCAGCTTAGGAGGGCAGGGTGACGAGCAGTACTTC.

This clone was seen only once. The chain recombines TRBV11-3 with TRBJ2-1, with 9 bases lining up with TRBD2. Unmatched junction bases numbered 8, after V lost 5 bases and J lost 15 bases. Per the germline V gene, CDR1 is SGHNT and CDR2 is YENEEA. CDR3 length: 12 amino acids. The CDR3 nucleotides are TGTGCCAGCAGCCCGGGACTAGCTTCGCCGTTCTTC. Amino acids: CASSPGLASPFF.